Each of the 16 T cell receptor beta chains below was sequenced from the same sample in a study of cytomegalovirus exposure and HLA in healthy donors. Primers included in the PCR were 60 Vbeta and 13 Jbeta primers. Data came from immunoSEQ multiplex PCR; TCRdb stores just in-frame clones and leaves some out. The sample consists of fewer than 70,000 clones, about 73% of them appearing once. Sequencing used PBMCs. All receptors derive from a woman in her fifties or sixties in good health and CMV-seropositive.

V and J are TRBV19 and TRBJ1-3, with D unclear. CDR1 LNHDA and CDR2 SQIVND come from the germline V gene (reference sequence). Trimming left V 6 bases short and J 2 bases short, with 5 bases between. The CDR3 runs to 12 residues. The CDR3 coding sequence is TGTGCCAGTAGCCATCCTGGAAACACCATATATTTT. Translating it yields CASSHPGNTIYF. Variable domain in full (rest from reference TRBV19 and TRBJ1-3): DGGITQSPKYLFRKEGQNVTLSCEQNLNHDAMYWYRQDPGQGLRLIYYSQIVNDFQKGDIAEGYSVSREKKESFPLTVTSAQKNPTAFYLCASSHPGNTIYFGEGSWLTVV.

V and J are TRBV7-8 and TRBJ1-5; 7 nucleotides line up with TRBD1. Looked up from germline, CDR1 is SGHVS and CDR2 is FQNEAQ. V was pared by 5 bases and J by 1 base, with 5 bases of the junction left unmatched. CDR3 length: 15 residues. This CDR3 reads CASSLRQGSNQPQHF. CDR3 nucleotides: TGTGCCAGCAGCCTGAGACAGGGAAGCAATCAGCCCCAGCATTTT.

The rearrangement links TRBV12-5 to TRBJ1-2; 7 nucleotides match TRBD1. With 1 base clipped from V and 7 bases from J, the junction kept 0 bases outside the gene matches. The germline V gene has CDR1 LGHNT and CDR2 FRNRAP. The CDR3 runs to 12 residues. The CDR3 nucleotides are TGTGCTAGTGGTTTGGACAGGGGTGGCTACACCTTC. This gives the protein CASGLDRGGYTF.

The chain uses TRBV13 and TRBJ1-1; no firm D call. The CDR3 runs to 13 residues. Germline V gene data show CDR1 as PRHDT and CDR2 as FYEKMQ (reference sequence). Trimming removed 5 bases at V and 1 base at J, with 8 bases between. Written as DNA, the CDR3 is TGTGCCAGCAGCCCTACAGCGAACACTGAAGCTTTCTTT. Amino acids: CASSPTANTEAFF.

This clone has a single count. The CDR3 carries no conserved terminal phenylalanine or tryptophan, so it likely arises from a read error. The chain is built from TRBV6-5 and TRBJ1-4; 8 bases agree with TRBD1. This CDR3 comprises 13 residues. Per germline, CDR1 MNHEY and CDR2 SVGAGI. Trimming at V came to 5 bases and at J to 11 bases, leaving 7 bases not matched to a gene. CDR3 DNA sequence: TGTGCCAGCAGTAAACAGGGGGATCGGAAACTGTTTGTT. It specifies CASSKQGDRKLFV.

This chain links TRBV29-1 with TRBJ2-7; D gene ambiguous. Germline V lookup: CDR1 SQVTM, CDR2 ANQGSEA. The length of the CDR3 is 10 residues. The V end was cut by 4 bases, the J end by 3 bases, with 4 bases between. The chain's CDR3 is CSVANYEQYF. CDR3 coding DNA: TGCAGCGTTGCAAACTACGAGCAGTACTTC.

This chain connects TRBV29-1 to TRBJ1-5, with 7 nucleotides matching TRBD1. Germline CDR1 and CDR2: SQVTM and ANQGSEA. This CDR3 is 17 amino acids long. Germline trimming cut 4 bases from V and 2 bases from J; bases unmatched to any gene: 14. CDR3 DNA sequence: TGCAGCGTTGCAGGAGGGGGCGGGGGGTTGGGCAATCAGCCCCAGCATTTT. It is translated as CSVAGGGGGLGNQPQHF. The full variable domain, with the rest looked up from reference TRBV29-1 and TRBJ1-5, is SAVISQKPSRDICQRGTSLTIQCQVDSQVTMMFWYRQQPGQSLTLIATANQGSEATYESGFVIDKFPISRPNLTFSTLTVSNMSPEDSSIYLCSVAGGGGGLGNQPQHFGDGTRLSIL.

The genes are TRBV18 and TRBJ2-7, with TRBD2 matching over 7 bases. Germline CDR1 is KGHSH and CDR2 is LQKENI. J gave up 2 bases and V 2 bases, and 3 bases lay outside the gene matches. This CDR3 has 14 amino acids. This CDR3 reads CASSPKRGTYEQYF. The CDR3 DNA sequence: TGTGCCAGCTCACCAAAGCGGGGAACCTACGAGCAGTACTTC.

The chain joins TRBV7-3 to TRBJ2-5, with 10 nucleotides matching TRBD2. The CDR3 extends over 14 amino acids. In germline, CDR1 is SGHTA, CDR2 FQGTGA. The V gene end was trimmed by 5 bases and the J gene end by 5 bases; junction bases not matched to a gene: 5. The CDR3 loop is CASSPSSGGETQYF. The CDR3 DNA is TGTGCCAGCAGCCCGTCTAGCGGGGGTGAGACCCAGTACTTC.

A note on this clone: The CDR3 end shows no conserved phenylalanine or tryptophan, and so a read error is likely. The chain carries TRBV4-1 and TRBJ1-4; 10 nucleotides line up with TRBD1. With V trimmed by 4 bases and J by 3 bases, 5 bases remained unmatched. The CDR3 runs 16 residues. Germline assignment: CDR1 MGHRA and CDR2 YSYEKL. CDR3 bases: TGCGCCAGCAGCCGGGACGGGACAGGGGCTAATGAAAAACTGTTTGTT. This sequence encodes CASSRDGTGANEKLFV.

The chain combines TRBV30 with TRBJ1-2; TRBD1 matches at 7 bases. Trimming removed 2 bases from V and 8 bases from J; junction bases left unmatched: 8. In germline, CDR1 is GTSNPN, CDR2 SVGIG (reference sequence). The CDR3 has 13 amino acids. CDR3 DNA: TGTGCCTGGAGTAGGGGGCAATCCGGCGGCTACACCTTC. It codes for CAWSRGQSGGYTF.

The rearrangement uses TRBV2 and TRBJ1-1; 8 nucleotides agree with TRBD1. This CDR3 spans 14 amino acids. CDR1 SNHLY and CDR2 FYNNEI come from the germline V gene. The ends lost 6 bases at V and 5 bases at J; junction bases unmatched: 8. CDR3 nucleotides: TGTGCCAGCAGATCCGGGACAGGAGGGACTGAAGCTTTCTTT. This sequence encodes CASRSGTGGTEAFF.

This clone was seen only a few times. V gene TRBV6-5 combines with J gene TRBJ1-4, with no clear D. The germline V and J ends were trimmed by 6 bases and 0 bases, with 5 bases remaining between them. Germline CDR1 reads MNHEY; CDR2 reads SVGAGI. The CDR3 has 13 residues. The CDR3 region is CASRGATNEKLFF. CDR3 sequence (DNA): TGTGCCAGCAGGGGAGCAACTAATGAAAAACTGTTTTTT.

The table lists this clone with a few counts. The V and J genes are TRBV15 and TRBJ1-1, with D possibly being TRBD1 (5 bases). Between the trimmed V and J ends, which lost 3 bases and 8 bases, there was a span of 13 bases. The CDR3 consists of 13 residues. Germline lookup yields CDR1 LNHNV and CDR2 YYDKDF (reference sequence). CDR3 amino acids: CATSRRGGEEAFF. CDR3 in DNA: TGTGCCACCAGCAGGCGGGGGGGTGAGGAAGCTTTCTTT.

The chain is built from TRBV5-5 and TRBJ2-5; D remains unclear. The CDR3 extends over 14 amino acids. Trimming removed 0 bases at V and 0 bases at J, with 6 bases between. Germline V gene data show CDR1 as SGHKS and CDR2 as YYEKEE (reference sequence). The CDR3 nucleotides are TGTGCCAGCAGCTTGGGAGCAAACCAAGAGACCCAGTACTTC. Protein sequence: CASSLGANQETQYF.

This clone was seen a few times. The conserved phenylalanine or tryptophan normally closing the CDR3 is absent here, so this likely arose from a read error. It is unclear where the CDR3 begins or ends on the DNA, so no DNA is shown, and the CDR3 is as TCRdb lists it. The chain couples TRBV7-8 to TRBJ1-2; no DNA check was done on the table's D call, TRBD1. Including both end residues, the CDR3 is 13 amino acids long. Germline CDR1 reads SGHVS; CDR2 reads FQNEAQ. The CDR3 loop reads CASSSTGRYGYTV.